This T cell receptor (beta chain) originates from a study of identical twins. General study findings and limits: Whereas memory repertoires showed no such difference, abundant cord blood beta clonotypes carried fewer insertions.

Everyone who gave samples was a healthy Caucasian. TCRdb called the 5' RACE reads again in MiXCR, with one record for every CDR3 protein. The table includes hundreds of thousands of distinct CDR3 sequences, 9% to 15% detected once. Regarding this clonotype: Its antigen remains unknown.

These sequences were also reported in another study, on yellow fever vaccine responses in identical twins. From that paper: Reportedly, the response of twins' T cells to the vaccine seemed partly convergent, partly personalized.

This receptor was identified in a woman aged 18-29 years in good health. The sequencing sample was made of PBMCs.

DNA of the CDR3: TGCAGCGTTGGGAGACAGGGGTACGAGACCCAGTACTTC. It codes for CSVGRQGYETQYF. The rearrangement uses TRBV29-1 and TRBJ2-5, with TRBD1 identical over 8 bases. V lost 4 bases and J lost 5; bases outside the gene matches: 6. This CDR3 has 13 residues. Per the germline V gene, CDR1 is SQVTM and CDR2 is ANQGSEA.